Shown below are 11 T cell receptor beta chains from a single sample sequenced in a study of identical twins. A single record per CDR3 protein comes from TCRdb applying MiXCR to the 5' RACE reads. The table shows some 900,000 distinct CDR3 sequences, with approximately 13% occurring only once. This same sample was also taken into another study, of yellow fever vaccine responses in identical twins.

The sequencing input was PBMCs. The receptor set was obtained from a woman in her late teens or twenties in good health.

This clonotype showed up just a few times. The chain joins TRBV5-5 to TRBJ2-1, with TRBD2 matching over 7 bases. After removal of 2 bases from V and 3 bases from J, the junction contained 5 bases not matched to a gene. This CDR3 has 15 amino acids. The germline gives CDR1 SGHKS, CDR2 YYEKEE (reference sequence). CDR3 region: CASSFGGTLYNEQFF. In nucleotides, the CDR3 is TGTGCCAGCAGCTTCGGGGGGACCCTCTACAATGAGCAGTTCTTC.

This clonotype occurred many times. V and J are TRBV12-3 or TRBV12-4 and TRBJ1-5; TRBD1 is a possible D gene (6 bases). V was cut by 6 bases and J by 3 bases, with 9 bases left in between. The CDR3 extends over 13 amino acids. The CDR3 bases are TGTGCCAGCAGCCAGGGGATCAATCAGCCCCAGCATTTT. Translating it yields CASSQGINQPQHF.

The DNA for the CDR3 is TGCAGCGCTGCAGGGGGCGATATTAACTATGGCTACACCTTC. As protein: CSAAGGDINYGYTF. This rearrangement joins TRBV29-1 to TRBJ1-2, with 8 bases that match TRBD1. CDR1 and CDR2 from the germline V gene are SQVTM and ANQGSEA. Germline trimming cut 7 bases from V and 1 base from J; bases unmatched to any gene: 8. The CDR3 contains 14 residues.

On this clonotype itself: This may stem from a read error, because a much larger clone lies one nucleotide away. The chain joins TRBV5-1 to TRBJ2-1; 10 positions match TRBD1. The germline V gene has CDR1 SGHRS and CDR2 YFSETQ. This CDR3 has 18 residues. This chain's CDR3 is CASSPGQGPLDTYNEHFF. The CDR3 nucleotides are TGCGCCAGCAGCCCGGGACAGGGGCCCCTCGACACCTACAATGAGCATTTCTTC.

The V gene is TRBV11-2, the J gene TRBJ2-5; D may be TRBD2 (6 bases). Trimming took 5 bases from V and 4 from J, leaving 14 bases between them. The CDR3 sequence is 14 residues long. Germline loops: CDR1 SGHAT, CDR2 FQNNGV. The CDR3 protein is CASSQLGTGETQYF. CDR3 coding DNA: TGTGCCAGCAGCCAACTAGGGACTGGAGAGACCCAGTACTTC.

This rearrangement joins TRBV12-5 to TRBJ2-3, with D possibly matching TRBD2 (5 bases). Germline V gene data show CDR1 as LGHNT and CDR2 as FRNRAP. With 1 base removed from V and 2 bases from J, the gap between germline ends came to 13 bases. This CDR3 spans 16 amino acids. The CDR3 nucleotides are TGTGCTAGTGGTTTGGGGACTGACTTTTACACAGATACGCAGTATTTT. Amino acid sequence: CASGLGTDFYTDTQYF. Full variable domain (remainder filled in from reference TRBV12-5 and TRBJ2-3): DARVTQTPRHKVTEMGQEVTMRCQPILGHNTVFWYRQTMMQGLELLAYFRNRAPLDDSGMPKDRFSAEMPDATLATLKIQPSEPRDSAVYFCASGLGTDFYTDTQYFGPGTRLTVL.

This clonotype has more than one count but fewer than ten. The chain carries TRBV6-4 and TRBJ2-1; TRBD2 agrees at 12 bases. Germline V gene sequence: CDR1 MRHNA, CDR2 SNTAGT. The V gene end was trimmed by 2 bases and the J gene end by 7 bases; junction bases not matched to a gene: 6. This CDR3 is 16 amino acids long. The CDR3 DNA reads as TGTGCCAGCAGTGACCCTACTAGCGGGAGGACGAATGAGCAGTTCTTC. Residues: CASSDPTSGRTNEQFF.

This chain uses TRBV20-1 with TRBJ1-5; D not resolved. Germline CDR1 reads DFQATT; CDR2 reads SNEGSKA (reference sequence). The V gene lost 5 bases and the J gene lost 0 bases, with 11 bases spanning the gap. The CDR3 sequence is 14 residues long. DNA of the CDR3: TGCAGTGCTTCAAACAGCGATAGCAATCAGCCCCAGCATTTT. It translates to CSASNSDSNQPQHF.

This clonotype was seen only a few times. This sequence joins TRBV7-2 and TRBJ2-5; D unresolved. V was clipped by 5 bases and J by 1 base, with 11 bases between them. Germline CDR1 is SGHTA and CDR2 is FQGNSA. This CDR3 region has 14 residues. CDR3 amino acids: CASSVRVSQETQYF. DNA of the CDR3: TGTGCCAGCAGCGTCCGGGTCTCCCAAGAGACCCAGTACTTC. Based on the CDR3 plus reference TRBV7-2 and TRBJ2-5, the full variable domain is GAGVSQSPSNKVTEKGKDVELRCDPISGHTALYWYRQSLGQGLEFLIYFQGNSAPDKSGLPSDRFSAERTGGSVSTLTIQRTQQEDSAVYLCASSVRVSQETQYFGPGTRLLVL.

This clonotype was seen only a few times. The V gene is TRBV28, the J gene TRBJ1-5; maybe TRBD1 (6 bases). The germline gives CDR1 MDHEN, CDR2 SYDVKM. V gave up 4 bases and J gave up 7 bases, with 11 bases separating them. The CDR3 spans 13 residues. CDR3 nucleotides: TGTGCCAGCAGTTCAGGGGTGAGGCAGCCCCAGCATTTT. Translating gives CASSSGVRQPQHF.

This clonotype has only a few counts. The chain employs TRBV12-3 or TRBV12-4 and TRBJ2-1; TRBD2 is a possible D gene (7 bases). The CDR3 is made up of 14 amino acids. V was clipped by 4 bases and J by 9 bases, with 16 bases between them. CDR3 in DNA: TGTGCCAGCAGTTCGCAGGGGACTACGGGTGAGCAGTTCTTC. Its protein is CASSSQGTTGEQFF.